The rows below give T cell receptor beta chains drawn from one sample of a study of beta chain features in type 1 diabetes. Profiling relied on immunoSEQ multiplex PCR, and the TCRdb table lists in-frame clones only, not all of them. The top ten clones hold more than 0.09% of a sample with around 710,000 clones, around 12% of them seen once. Material for sequencing was naive CD4+ T cells from blood. The receptors shown here come from a man in his thirties or forties with type 1 diabetes. The CDR3 runs from the conserved cysteine through the conserved F or W. A D gene is named only where the DNA matches it firmly. Some rows mark clone size as missing; the rest say once, few, many or name a class of expanded clone.

TRBJ2-7 | TRBV6-5 | few | . | TGTGCCAGCAGACGACCGGGCCTCAACCACGAGCAGTACTTC | CASRRPGLNHEQYF
TRBJ1-6 | TRBV7-2 | . | TRBD1 | TGTGCCAGCAGCCCCACAGGGGTTAATTCACCCCTCCACTTT | CASSPTGVNSPLHF
TRBJ2-1 | TRBV6-4 | . | TRBD2 | TGTGCCAGCAGTGACTCTAGCGGGAGGGAATTCTTC | CASSDSSGREFF
TRBJ1-5 | TRBV7-2 | . | TRBD1 | TGTGCCAGCAGCGTTGGACAGGGGGGCAACAATCAGCCCCAGCATTTT | CASSVGQGGNNQPQHF
TRBJ2-3 | TRBV9 | few | . | TGTGCCAGCAGCGTACATATAGTCACCACCACAGATACGCAGTATTTT | CASSVHIVTTTDTQYF
TRBJ2-1 | TRBV25-1 | . | TRBD2 | TGTGCCAGCAGTGGCCTCGCGGGGGTCAATGAGCAGTTCTTC | CASSGLAGVNEQFF
TRBJ2-3 | TRBV6-5 | . | . | TGTGCCAGCATCTTAGCAGATACGCAGTATTTT | CASILADTQYF
TRBJ1-1 | TRBV14 | few | . | TGTGCCAGCAGCCAAGTAGGAGGGGCCCGCACTGAAGCTTTCTTT | CASSQVGGARTEAFF
TRBJ2-7 | TRBV10-3 | . | . | TGTGCCATCAGTTTAGGGCAGGGGAAGACCGAGCAGTACTTC | CAISLGQGKTEQYF
TRBJ2-5 | TRBV7-2 | few | TRBD2 | TGTGCCAGCAGCCAGACTAGCGGGGGAAGAGAGACCCAGTACTTC | CASSQTSGGRETQYF
TRBJ1-6 | TRBV9 | few | . | TGTGCCAGCAGCGTAGCCCCGGGGGAACAGTCACCCCTCCACTTT | CASSVAPGEQSPLHF
TRBJ2-7 | TRBV7-2 | few | . | TGTGCCAGCAGCTCAATCGGGGCTTCCTCCTACGAGCAGTACTTC | CASSSIGASSYEQYF
TRBJ1-6 | TRBV5-6 | few | . | TGTGCCAGCAGTATCGGACAGACGTATTCACCCCTCCACTTT | CASSIGQTYSPLHF
TRBJ2-5 | TRBV20-1 | few | . | TGCAGTGCTAGAGAGATGGAGACCCAGTACTTC | CSAREMETQYF
TRBJ2-3 | TRBV14 | . | TRBD1 | TGTGCCAGCAGCCCCCGAGGGACAGGGCCCCTGGGGACGCAGTATTTT | CASSPRGTGPLGTQYF
TRBJ1-3 | TRBV9 | . | . | TGTGCCAGCAGCCCTAATTCGGACAGTTCTGGAAACACCATATATTTT | CASSPNSDSSGNTIYF
TRBJ1-2 | TRBV30 | . | TRBD1 | TGTGCCTGGATGTCGGACAGGGCGGACGGCTACACCTTC | CAWMSDRADGYTF
TRBJ2-7 | TRBV9 | . | . | TGTGCCAGCAGTTTGGCGGGGAATCACTACTTC | CASSLAGNHYF
TRBJ2-7 | TRBV29-1 | few | TRBD1 | TGCAGCGTTGAAAAAACGGACAGGGGGCTTTACGAGCAGTACTTC | CSVEKTDRGLYEQYF
TRBJ2-7 | TRBV6-6 | few | . | TGTGCCAGCAGCCCCACAGGAAACTACGAGCAGTACTTC | CASSPTGNYEQYF
TRBJ2-7 | TRBV30 | . | . | TGTGCCTGGAGTGGGTTTGGCGAGCAGTACTTC | CAWSGFGEQYF
TRBJ1-2 | TRBV5-8 | few | . | TGTGCCAGCAGCTTTTCAGGTTGGGGCTACACCTTC | CASSFSGWGYTF
TRBJ1-2 | TRBV18 | . | . | TGTGCCAGCTCACCTTCGTCGGGGTATGGCTACACCTTC | CASSPSSGYGYTF